One sample yielded the 30 T cell receptor beta chains listed below, sequenced in a study of a mutant IDH1 vaccine in newly diagnosed glioma. Sequencing was performed with immunoSEQ multiplex PCR; in TCRdb, only in-frame clones are kept and a portion is missing. The repertoire has about 48,000 clones, 65% to 85% of them found once; the top ten carry 6% to 8%. Their target antigens are unknown. This sample's time point: week 35, safety follow-up. Every vaccination contained 300 ug of the mutant IDH1 20-mer peptide and was paired with topical imiquimod. Here the sequenced sample was PBMCs, taken from a glioma patient whose treatment included an IDH1 peptide vaccine. The receptors derive from a man aged 35 to 55 with glioma.

The genes are TRBV4-2 and TRBJ1-1, with a possible D match to TRBD1 (5 bases). The V end lost 0 bases, the J end lost 3 bases, and 8 bases lay between the germline ends. The CDR3 length is 14 residues. From germline, CDR1 is LGHNA and CDR2 YNFKEQ. The CDR3 protein is CASSQDMGDTEAFF. The CDR3 nucleotides read TGTGCCAGCAGCCAAGATATGGGGGACACTGAAGCTTTCTTT.

This clone was picked up a small number of times. The CDR3: CAWNSGSYEQYF. CDR3 nucleotides: TGTGCCTGGAATTCAGGGTCCTACGAGCAGTACTTC. The gene calls are TRBV30 and TRBJ2-7; D might be TRBD1 (5 bases). Germline CDR1 GTSNPN, CDR2 SVGIG (reference sequence). V lost 4 bases and J lost 1, with 8 bases in between. This CDR3 has 12 amino acids.

This clone is a singleton in its sample. The rearrangement joins TRBV2 to TRBJ2-3; 9 bases fit TRBD2. From germline, CDR1 is SNHLY and CDR2 FYNNEI. Trimming took 2 bases from V and 7 from J; bases not matched to a gene: 13. The CDR3 is 17 residues long. Here the CDR3 DNA reads TGTGCCAGCAGTGAAAGGGGCGGGGGGGGTCTTATGAATACGCAGTATTTT. Translated, it gives CASSERGGGGLMNTQYF. Based on the CDR3 plus reference TRBV2 and TRBJ2-3, the full variable domain is EPEVTQTPSHQVTQMGQEVILRCVPISNHLYFYWYRQILGQKVEFLVSFYNNEISEKSEIFDDQFSVERPDGSNFTLKIRSTKLEDSAMYFCASSERGGGGLMNTQYFGPGTRLTVL.

V gene TRBV5-6 combines with J gene TRBJ1-3; D remains unclear. V was pared by 4 bases and J by 0 bases, with 8 bases between. CDR1 and CDR2 from the germline V gene are SGHDT and YYEEEE. The length of the CDR3 is 14 residues. The CDR3 region has the DNA TGTGCCAGCAGCCCCTATTCCTCTGGAAACACCATATATTTT. This gives the protein CASSPYSSGNTIYF.

The rearrangement links TRBV25-1 to TRBJ1-4; tentatively, D is TRBD1 (6 bases). The V end was cut by 5 bases, the J end by 5 bases, with 18 bases between. From germline, CDR1 is MGHDK and CDR2 SYGVNS. The CDR3 consists of 16 residues. CDR3 in DNA: TGTGCCAGCAGTCGGGGGGCCGGCCGGAGCAATGAAAAACTGTTTTTT. It encodes CASSRGAGRSNEKLFF.

The CDR3 sequence is CASSQVVSNTGELFF. The CDR3 DNA reads TGTGCCAGCAGCCAGGTTGTATCGAACACCGGGGAGCTGTTTTTT. The J gene is TRBJ2-2, the V gene TRBV14; D call uncertain. The CDR3 runs to 15 residues. Per the germline V gene, CDR1 is SGHDN and CDR2 is FVKESK. V lost 3 bases and J lost 0, with 8 bases in between.

The chain carries TRBV18 and TRBJ1-3; D is uncertain. The CDR3 is made up of 13 amino acids. The germline V gene encodes CDR1 KGHSH and CDR2 LQKENI. With 3 bases removed from V and 5 bases from J, the gap between germline ends came to 8 bases. The CDR3 DNA sequence: TGTGCCAGCTCACCGGTCTGGAGAAACACCATATATTTT. This translates into CASSPVWRNTIYF.

The rearrangement links TRBV6-5 to TRBJ1-3; 7 bases line up with TRBD1. CDR1 is MNHEY, CDR2 SVGAGI, per germline. This CDR3 region has 15 residues. J gave up 4 bases and V 2 bases, and 5 bases lay outside the gene matches. CDR3 sequence (DNA): TGTGCCAGCAGTTACGGGCAGGGGGTAGGAAACACCATATATTTT. Amino acids: CASSYGQGVGNTIYF.

The chain links TRBV7-6 to TRBJ2-2; 9 bases match TRBD2. V shed 4 bases, J shed 0 bases, and the junction held 3 bases outside the gene matches. CDR3 length: 16 residues. Germline CDR1 is SGHVS and CDR2 is FNYEAQ. CDR3 sequence reads: CASSYLAGSNTGELFF. In nucleotides, the CDR3 is TGTGCCAGCAGCTACCTAGCGGGGTCGAACACCGGGGAGCTGTTTTTT.

This clone turned up a few times. The chain carries TRBV2 and TRBJ1-1, with unresolved D. This CDR3 is built from 14 residues. Germline V lookup: CDR1 SNHLY, CDR2 FYNNEI. V lost 3 bases to trimming and J lost 7 bases, with 15 bases between them. The CDR3 reads CASSEESNLGEAFF. Written as DNA, the CDR3 is TGTGCCAGCAGTGAGGAGTCTAACTTAGGTGAAGCTTTCTTT.

Only a few counts were recorded for this clone. The rearrangement links TRBV10-3 to TRBJ2-1; 7 bases line up with TRBD1. The V and J ends lost 0 bases and 3 bases, in that order; junction bases with no gene match: 5. Germline values: CDR1 ENHRY, CDR2 SYGVKD. This CDR3 comprises 16 residues. The CDR3 DNA is TGTGCCATCAGTGAGTCGAAGGGGGCAGACTACAATGAGCAGTTCTTC. As protein: CAISESKGADYNEQFF.

The chain links TRBV6-1 to TRBJ1-1; TRBD1 agrees at 7 bases. The germline V gene encodes CDR1 MNHNS and CDR2 SASEGT. This CDR3 is 15 amino acids long. V lost 1 base to trimming and J lost 2 bases; unmatched junction nucleotides: 4. The CDR3 loop is CASSEVTGINTEAFF. CDR3 DNA: TGTGCCAGCAGTGAAGTGACAGGGATCAACACTGAAGCTTTCTTT.

The CDR3 bases are TGCGCCAGCAGCTTGGCAGGGGGGAGAGCTAACTATGGCTACACCTTC. The encoded protein is CASSLAGGRANYGYTF. The chain links TRBV5-1 to TRBJ1-2; 7 positions match TRBD1. Per the germline V gene, CDR1 is SGHRS and CDR2 is YFSETQ. The CDR3 loop spans 16 amino acids. V lost 0 bases, J lost 0 bases, and 5 bases stayed unmatched.

The V and J genes are TRBV7-9 and TRBJ1-2; D is undetermined. Trimming cost V 5 bases and J 4 bases, with 8 bases left between them. This CDR3 comprises 12 residues. The germline gives CDR1 SEHNR, CDR2 FQNEAQ (reference sequence). CDR3 protein: CASSPGSYGYTF. The CDR3 DNA reads as TGTGCCAGCAGCCCGGGGTCCTATGGCTACACCTTC.

The V gene is TRBV27, the J gene TRBJ1-1; D might be TRBD1 (5 bases). The V end was cut by 3 bases, the J end by 7 bases, with 15 bases between. This CDR3 comprises 14 residues. Germline assignment: CDR1 MNHEY and CDR2 SMNVEV (reference sequence). In DNA, the CDR3 is TGTGCCAGCAGTTTTGGCAGGGAGCTCGATGAAGCTTTCTTT. Residues: CASSFGRELDEAFF.

In this sample, this clone turned up a few times. The chain has TRBV6-1 and TRBJ1-5; D not resolved. With 6 bases removed from V and 1 base from J, the gap between germline ends came to 4 bases. Germline lookup yields CDR1 MNHNS and CDR2 SASEGT. This CDR3 contains 12 residues. The CDR3 is CASRGSNQPQHF. CDR3 in DNA: TGTGCCAGCAGAGGGAGCAATCAGCCCCAGCATTTT.

The J gene is TRBJ2-7, the V gene TRBV5-4; 12 bases fit TRBD2. This CDR3 contains 16 residues. Germline CDR1 reads SGHNT; CDR2 reads YYREEE (reference sequence). Trimming at V came to 4 bases and at J to 9 bases, leaving 14 bases not matched to a gene. CDR3 nucleotide sequence: TGTGCCAGCAGCGGGGGACTAGCGGGCACCTTATGGGGGCAGTACTTC. It specifies CASSGGLAGTLWGQYF.

This sequence joins TRBV9 and TRBJ2-7; 11 nucleotides match TRBD2. V shed 0 bases, J shed 0 bases, and the junction held 2 bases outside the gene matches. Germline CDR1 reads SGDLS; CDR2 reads YYNGEE. The CDR3 length is 16 residues. As DNA, the CDR3 is TGTGCCAGCAGCGTAGGAGGGACTAGCGGCTCCTACGAGCAGTACTTC. This translates into CASSVGGTSGSYEQYF.

The V gene is TRBV18, the J gene TRBJ1-1, with D possibly TRBD1 on 5 matching bases. The CDR3 is made up of 18 amino acids. Per germline, CDR1 KGHSH and CDR2 LQKENI. With 3 bases removed from V and 7 bases from J, the gap between germline ends came to 27 bases. The CDR3 sequence is CASSPTPPRQTLPIEAFF. CDR3 sequence (DNA): TGTGCCAGCTCACCTACGCCTCCGAGACAGACACTACCTATTGAAGCTTTCTTT.

The genes are TRBV14 and TRBJ2-3; TRBD2 matches 11 bases. The CDR3 extends over 17 amino acids. J was trimmed by 5 bases and V by 0 bases; bases with no gene match: 7. Germline lookup yields CDR1 SGHDN and CDR2 FVKESK. The CDR3 DNA reads as TGTGCCAGCAGCCAAGAGAGGGGGACTAGCGGACAAGATACGCAGTATTTT. As protein: CASSQERGTSGQDTQYF.

The rearrangement links TRBV6-5 to TRBJ1-2, with 8 bases aligning to TRBD1. The CDR3 length is 16 residues. The germline CDR1 and CDR2 sequences are MNHEY and SVGAGI. V was clipped by 0 bases and J by 0 bases; unmatched bases: 3. DNA of the CDR3: TGTGCCAGCAGTTACTCGACAGGGGCCCCTAACTATGGCTACACCTTC. Encoded protein: CASSYSTGAPNYGYTF.

The J gene is TRBJ1-2, the V gene TRBV2; no firm D call. Germline CDR1 SNHLY, CDR2 FYNNEI. This CDR3 contains 15 residues. Trimming removed 5 bases at V and 0 bases at J, with 13 bases between. DNA of the CDR3: TGTGCCAGCAGTACCGGACGTCCCCCTAACTATGGCTACACCTTC. The encoded protein is CASSTGRPPNYGYTF.

The V gene is TRBV29-1, the J gene TRBJ2-2, with TRBD1 matching 9 bases. After removal of 6 bases from V and 6 bases from J, the junction contained 11 bases not matched to a gene. This CDR3 spans 15 amino acids. The germline V gene has CDR1 SQVTM and CDR2 ANQGSEA. This chain's CDR3 is CSVFRDRVGSGELFF. In DNA, the CDR3 is TGCAGCGTCTTCCGGGACAGGGTTGGATCCGGGGAGCTGTTTTTT.

The gene calls are TRBV14 and TRBJ2-5, with unresolved D. Per the germline V gene, CDR1 is SGHDN and CDR2 is FVKESK. The CDR3 extends over 14 amino acids. V was pared by 4 bases and J by 1 base, with 10 bases between. In nucleotides, the CDR3 is TGTGCCAGCAGCCCACTGGGTCTCCAAGAGACCCAGTACTTC. It translates to CASSPLGLQETQYF.

The rearrangement links TRBV6-5 to TRBJ1-5; 9 nucleotides align to TRBD1. In germline, CDR1 is MNHEY, CDR2 SVGAGI. The CDR3 loop spans 12 amino acids. V was clipped by 11 bases and J by 5 bases; unmatched bases: 4. DNA of the CDR3: TGTGCCGCATGGGACAGGGATCAGCCCCAGCATTTT. Translating it yields CAAWDRDQPQHF.

The rearrangement uses TRBV4-1 and TRBJ2-3, with D perhaps matching TRBD2 (5 bases). The germline CDR1 and CDR2 sequences are MGHRA and YSYEKL. The CDR3 runs to 15 residues. Trimming left V 2 bases short and J 4 bases short, with 13 bases between. CDR3 sequence reads: CASSQPTRFPDTQYF. CDR3 bases: TGCGCCAGCAGCCAACCAACTAGATTCCCAGATACGCAGTATTTT.

This chain connects TRBV2 to TRBJ1-2; 8 positions agree with TRBD1. This CDR3 spans 12 amino acids. Germline lookup yields CDR1 SNHLY and CDR2 FYNNEI. The V segment lost 6 bases and the J segment 7 bases; nucleotides outside the gene matches: 4. CDR3 in amino acids: CASSRTGTGYTF. The CDR3 DNA follows: TGTGCCAGCAGCCGGACAGGGACTGGCTACACCTTC. Using reference TRBV2 and TRBJ1-2 for the parts outside the CDR3, the full variable domain is EPEVTQTPSHQVTQMGQEVILRCVPISNHLYFYWYRQILGQKVEFLVSFYNNEISEKSEIFDDQFSVERPDGSNFTLKIRSTKLEDSAMYFCASSRTGTGYTFGSGTRLTVV.

The rearrangement joins TRBV30 to TRBJ2-1, with TRBD1 matching 9 bases. Per the germline V gene, CDR1 is GTSNPN and CDR2 is SVGIG (reference sequence). Trimming took 2 bases from V and 12 from J; bases not matched to a gene: 8. The CDR3 runs to 13 residues. The DNA for the CDR3 is TGTGCCTGGAGTATCCGGACAGGGGTCGGGCAGTTCTTC. Protein: CAWSIRTGVGQFF.

Only a few counts were recorded for this clone. This chain connects TRBV9 to TRBJ1-6; 7 nucleotides align to TRBD1. The germline V gene has CDR1 SGDLS and CDR2 YYNGEE. CDR3 size: 14 residues. Trimming cost V 1 base and J 10 bases; bases outside gene matches: 5. CDR3 protein: CASSVTGDSSPLHF. In DNA form, the CDR3 reads TGTGCCAGCAGCGTAACAGGGGATAGCTCACCCCTCCACTTT.

V is TRBV2 and J is TRBJ2-2; D perhaps matches TRBD2 (7 bases). The germline V gene has CDR1 SNHLY and CDR2 FYNNEI. The CDR3 is 15 amino acids. V was trimmed by 6 bases and J by 7 bases, leaving 18 bases between them. CDR3 coding DNA: TGTGCCAGCAGAGCGGTGGGGGGGCGGTACGGGGAGCTGTTTTTT. It yields the protein CASRAVGGRYGELFF.